This T cell receptor beta chain was observed in a study of blood T cell repertoires in COVID-19. Concerning this clone itself: The sample holds other DNA sequences that translate to the same CDR3.

The table came from immunoSEQ multiplex PCR; TCRdb's copy has only in-frame clones and leaves some out. The top ten clones hold about 4.8% of a sample with 200,000 to 250,000 clones, about 81% of them seen once. The clonotype comes from a woman in her seventies with COVID-19, enrolled during active disease. The specimen was peripheral blood.

The CDR3: CASSHSGYEQYF. The CDR3 DNA reads TGTGCCAGCAGCCACTCAGGGTACGAGCAGTACTTC. The V call is TRBV9, the J call TRBJ2-7, with D perhaps matching TRBD1 (5 bases). Trimming removed 4 bases from V and 4 bases from J, with 9 bases in between. Germline CDR1 reads SGDLS; CDR2 reads YYNGEE. The CDR3 runs 12 residues.